Given below is one T cell receptor (beta chain) in context. This clone's antigen is unknown. The record has no base qualities; no much larger clone is one base away. To sequence the TCRbeta CDR3 region, genomic DNA was isolated from the sorted cells. TCRbeta CDR3 regions were sequenced using the immunoSEQ Assay. TCRdb re-hosts the immuneACCESS table, in-frame sequences only. Its copies lack some clones; in the studies checked, an unresolved V gene accounts for under half of them, and the cause for the rest is not known. Counted in this sample were about 64,000 clones; 84% of them appeared once. The biggest ten clones account for approximately 2.2% of the sample. CDR1 and CDR2 are read off the germline V gene (reference sequence) as SGHKS and YYEKEE. The CDR3 sequence holds 14 residues, the cysteine and phenylalanine included. Only the CDR3 DNA is retained, 42 bases long and in frame from the first base. Relative to germline, V is 3 bases shorter and J is 2 bases shorter, with 11 bases between their ends.

The data belong to a study of OX40 agonist ivuxolimab in advanced cancers. For context, the study as a whole: Ivuxolimab was an agonistic, fully human IgG2 monoclonal antibody directed against OX40 (CD134), a costimulatory receptor. Intravenous ivuxolimab was administered to patients every 2 weeks at six dose levels: 0.01, 0.1, 0.3, 1.5, 3 and 10 mg/kg. Of the 50 to 55 patients in dose escalation, some 20 had hepatocellular carcinoma, some 15 had melanoma, 9 had renal cell carcinoma and 9 had head and neck cancer. A male proportion of 82.7% and a mean age of approximately 61 years, ranging from roughly 23 to 85, were recorded for the dose-escalation cohort. Patients were allowed to have had prior anti-PD-1, anti-PD-L1 or anti-CTLA-4 therapy, and roughly 40% of the dose-escalation patients had been treated with checkpoint inhibitors. Partial responses occurred in three dose-escalation patients, of whom one had hepatocellular carcinoma and two had cutaneous melanoma. Peripheral TCRbeta sequencing aimed to test whether ivuxolimab altered TCR sequence diversity and caused clonal T-cell expansion. The paper reports the monotherapy dose-escalation portion (N = 52 patients) of the phase I ivuxolimab trial. Overall study results and their limits: Partial responders in the 0.1-3.0 mg/kg groups had among the lowest normalized peripheral clonal expansion, especially among CD8+ T cells. At doses of 0.1 to 3.0 mg/kg, clonal expansion of both CD4+ and CD8+ T cells in blood was seen between baseline and week 6. Low levels of normalized T-cell clonal expansion were also seen in some patients who did not respond. Antigen specificity was not determined for the clonally expanded peripheral T cells. On average, CD8+ T cells showed more expanded clones than CD4+ T cells after ivuxolimab.

Patients with autoimmune disease history or receiving systemic immunosuppression were excluded from the trial. In every dose cohort, peripheral blood was drawn for TCR sequencing at baseline, cycle 4 day 1, and cycle 7 day 1. Samples came from an open-label, multicenter, first-in-human phase I dose-escalation trial of ivuxolimab. Adults with locally advanced or metastatic melanoma, renal cell, hepatocellular, or head and neck squamous cell carcinoma were enrolled in the trial. Before TCR sequencing, CD4+ and CD8+ T cells were separately sorted from peripheral blood. This TCR came from an adult with an advanced solid tumor such as melanoma, head and neck, liver or kidney cancer. Sequences were derived from CD4+ or CD8+ T cells sorted from blood, sampled in a trial of the OX40 agonist ivuxolimab. The chain links TRBV5-5 with TRBJ2-5, with no D gene named confidently. DNA sequence: TGTGCCAGCAGCTCGCCGAATCGACAAGAGACCCAGTACTTC. This yields the protein CASSSPNRQETQYF.